What follows describes a single TCR beta chain. What it binds is unknown. The CDR3 is 13 residues long. Germline assignment: CDR1 SGHNT and CDR2 YYREEE (reference sequence). V dropped 5 bases and J dropped 0 bases, with 9 bases sitting between them. The entry originates in a study of a mutant IDH1 vaccine in newly diagnosed glioma. Study overall: The patients received vaccinations eight times, in weeks 1, 3, 5, 7, 11, 15, 19 and 23. Vaccination was launched 4-6 weeks after radiotherapy alone, or with temozolomide cycles. Of the patients given treatment, approximately 60% were male and about 40% were female, and a mean age of around 38 years was recorded.

Time point in this sample: week 11, during vaccination. A single vaccine dose contained 300 ug of mutant IDH1 20-mer peptide, and topical imiquimod was used with it. Profiled with immunoSEQ multiplex PCR; TCRdb holds only in-frame clones, not every one. Of tens of thousands of clones listed, under 80% are singletons. This receptor was identified in a young man with glioma. The V and J genes are TRBV5-4 and TRBJ2-7, with D tentatively TRBD2 (6 bases). The specimen comprised PBMCs, sampled from a glioma patient whose treatment included an IDH1 peptide vaccine. The CDR3 loop reads CASRPGDSYEQYF. Written as DNA, the CDR3 is TGTGCCAGCAGGCCGGGGGACTCCTACGAGCAGTACTTC.